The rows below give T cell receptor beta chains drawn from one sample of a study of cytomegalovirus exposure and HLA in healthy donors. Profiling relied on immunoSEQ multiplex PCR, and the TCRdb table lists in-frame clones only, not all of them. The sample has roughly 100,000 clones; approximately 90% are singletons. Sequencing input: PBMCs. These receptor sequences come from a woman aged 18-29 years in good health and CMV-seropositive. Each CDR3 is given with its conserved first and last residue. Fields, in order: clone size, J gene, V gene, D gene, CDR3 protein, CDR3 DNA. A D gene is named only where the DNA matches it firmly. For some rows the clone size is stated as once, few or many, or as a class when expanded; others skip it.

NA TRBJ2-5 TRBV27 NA CASSSRRGTMGGETQYF TGTGCCAGCAGTTCGCGAAGAGGGACAATGGGGGGGGAGACCCAGTACTTC
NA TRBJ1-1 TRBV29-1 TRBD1 CSVMTGTNTEAFF TGCAGCGTTATGACAGGGACGAACACTGAAGCTTTCTTT
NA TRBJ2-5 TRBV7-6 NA CASSSRGGVPQETQYF TGTGCCAGCAGCTCAAGGGGGGGGGTGCCCCAAGAGACCCAGTACTTC
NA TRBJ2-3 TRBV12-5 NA CASGPSSLVTDTQYF TGTGCTAGTGGCCCATCTTCACTAGTGACAGATACGCAGTATTTT
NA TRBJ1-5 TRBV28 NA CASSFGGPQPQHF TGTGCCAGCAGTTTCGGGGGACCCCAGCCCCAGCATTTT
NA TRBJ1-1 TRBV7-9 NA CASSWQVNMGGNTEAFF TGTGCCAGCAGCTGGCAGGTGAACATGGGGGGGAACACTGAAGCTTTCTTT
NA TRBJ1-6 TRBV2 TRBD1 CASRRDRNNSPLHF TGTGCCAGCAGGAGGGACAGGAATAATTCACCCCTCCACTTT
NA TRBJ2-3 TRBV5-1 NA CASRAGGTDTQYF TGCGCCAGCAGGGCGGGTGGCACAGATACGCAGTATTTT
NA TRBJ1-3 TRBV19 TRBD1 CASRTGGRSGNTIYF TGTGCCAGTCGGACAGGGGGTCGGTCTGGAAACACCATATATTTT
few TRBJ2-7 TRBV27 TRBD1 CASSFWGQGPYEQYF TGTGCCAGCAGTTTTTGGGGACAGGGTCCCTACGAGCAGTACTTC
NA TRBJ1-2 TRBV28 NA CASSAADSFHGYTF TGTGCCAGCAGTGCAGCGGACAGTTTCCACGGCTACACCTTC
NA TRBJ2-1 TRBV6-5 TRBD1 CASSPGQGYENEQFF TGTGCCAGCAGCCCGGGACAGGGATATGAGAATGAGCAGTTCTTC
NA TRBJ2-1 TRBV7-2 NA CASSLGRAANEQFF TGTGCCAGCAGCTTAGGCCGAGCGGCGAATGAGCAGTTCTTC
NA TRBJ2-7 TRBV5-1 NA CASSQGGVRDEQYF TGCGCCAGTTCCCAAGGGGGGGTTAGGGACGAGCAGTACTTC
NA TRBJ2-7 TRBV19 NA CASSIGGTAYEQYF TGTGCCAGTAGTATAGGCGGCACGGCCTACGAGCAGTACTTC
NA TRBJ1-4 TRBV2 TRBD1 CASSFTGGTNEKLFF TGTGCCAGCAGCTTTACAGGGGGAACTAATGAAAAACTGTTTTTT
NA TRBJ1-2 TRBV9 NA CASSVPGLYGYTF TGTGCCAGCAGCGTGCCGGGTCTTTATGGCTACACCTTC
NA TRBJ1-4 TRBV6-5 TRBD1 CASGHRGEKLFF TGTGCCAGCGGCCACAGGGGGGAAAAACTGTTTTTT
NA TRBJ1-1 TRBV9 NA CASSVVRDSEAFF TGTGCCAGCAGCGTAGTACGAGATAGTGAAGCTTTCTTT
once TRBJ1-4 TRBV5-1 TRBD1 CASSLEDRENYEKLFF TGCGCCAGCAGCTTGGAGGACAGGGAGAATTATGAAAAACTGTTTTTT
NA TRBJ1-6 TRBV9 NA CASSVRQYNSPLHF TGTGCCAGCAGCGTAAGACAGTATAATTCACCCCTCCACTTT
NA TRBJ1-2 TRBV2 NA CASSGAGVGGYTF TGTGCCAGCAGTGGGGCGGGGGTAGGCGGCTACACCTTC
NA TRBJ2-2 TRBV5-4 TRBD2 CASSSGTSGLTGELFF TGTGCCAGCAGCTCCGGGACTAGCGGCCTCACCGGGGAGCTGTTTTTT
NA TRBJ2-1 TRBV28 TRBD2 CASSIIAGAGTDEQFF TGTGCCAGCAGTATCATAGCGGGAGCAGGTACGGATGAGCAGTTCTTC
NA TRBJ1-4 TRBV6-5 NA CASSYSGAKGEKLFF TGTGCCAGCAGTTACTCGGGGGCGAAGGGTGAAAAACTGTTTTTT
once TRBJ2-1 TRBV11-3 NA CASRLGDSYNEQFF TGTGCCAGCAGACTCGGGGACTCCTACAATGAGCAGTTCTTC
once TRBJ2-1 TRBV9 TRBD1 CASSVVTGSHNEQFF TGTGCCAGCAGCGTAGTGACAGGGTCTCACAATGAGCAGTTCTTC